These 19 T cell receptor beta chains were all obtained from the same sample, sequenced in a study of blood T cells in healthy people across ages. A second 7 to 11 cycle PCR used barcoded and J-beta primers. TCRdb re-called the 5' RACE reads through MiXCR, storing one row per CDR3 protein. The sample lists fewer than 950,000 distinct CDR3 sequences; roughly 35% were seen once. The sequenced material came from blood. All receptors come from a man between 18 and 35 years old in good health.

This clonotype appeared many times. The chain links TRBV20-1 to TRBJ2-3; the D call may be TRBD1 or TRBD2 (5 bases each). Looked up from germline, CDR1 is DFQATT and CDR2 is SNEGSKA (reference sequence). V lost 4 bases to trimming and J lost 0 bases, with 14 bases between them. This CDR3 has 15 amino acids. CDR3 region: CSAKQLGESTDTQYF. The CDR3 DNA is TGCAGTGCTAAGCAGTTGGGGGAGAGCACAGATACGCAGTATTTT.

The chain employs TRBV10-2 and TRBJ2-7; D possibly corresponds to TRBD2 (7 bases). Trimming removed 6 bases at V and 7 bases at J, with 25 bases between. The CDR3 is 16 residues long. Germline CDR1 WSHSY, CDR2 SAAADI. The CDR3 is CASRETTPGGRNEQYF. CDR3 DNA sequence: TGCGCCAGCAGAGAAACCACTCCCGGGGGGCGGAATGAGCAGTACTTC.

This clonotype was found a few times. The chain employs TRBV20-1 and TRBJ1-6; D call uncertain. The CDR3 has 17 residues. CDR1 is DFQATT and CDR2 is SNEGSKA in the germline V gene (reference sequence). Trimming stripped 0 bases from V and 6 bases from J, with 18 bases between. The CDR3: CSARDPMASYLNSPLHF. In nucleotides, the CDR3 is TGCAGTGCTAGAGATCCAATGGCCAGCTACCTTAATTCACCCCTCCACTTT.

A remark on this clonotype: A much larger clone differs by one base, so this may be a read error. This chain uses TRBV7-9 with TRBJ2-7, with D perhaps being TRBD1 or TRBD2 (5 bases each). V was trimmed by 5 bases and J by 3 bases, leaving 17 bases between them. The CDR3 extends over 15 amino acids. CDR1 SEHNR and CDR2 FQNEAQ come from the germline V gene (reference sequence). The CDR3 sequence: CASSPRGSFVYEQYF. The CDR3 DNA reads TGTGCCAGCAGCCCCCGGGGCAGTTTTGTCTACGAGCAGTACTTC.

Comments on this clonotype: The junction departs from the called germline gene at one end, perhaps through a read error. The rearrangement uses TRBV9 and TRBJ1-1; weak D call: TRBD1 (6 bases). The CDR3 is made up of 15 amino acids. Germline lookup yields CDR1 SGDLS and CDR2 YYNGEE. The CDR3 here is CANSPGGLQNTEAFF. The CDR3 nucleotides are TGTGCCAACAGCCCCGGGGGGCTCCAGAACACTGAAGCTTTCTTT.

The gene calls are TRBV2 and TRBJ2-7; 9 bases align to TRBD1. CDR1 is SNHLY, CDR2 FYNNEI, per germline. The V segment lost 2 bases and the J segment 0 bases; nucleotides outside the gene matches: 14. CDR3 length: 19 amino acids. CDR3 nucleotides: TGTGCCAGCAGTGAATATTCCGGGACAGGGATACTAAGCTCCTACGAGCAGTACTTC. This gives the protein CASSEYSGTGILSSYEQYF.

With regard to this clonotype: This could be a read error, since a much larger clone is one nucleotide away. The chain uses TRBV4-2 and TRBJ1-2, with D perhaps TRBD1 (6 bases). V lost 5 bases and J 3 bases, leaving 10 bases between the germline ends. The CDR3 spans 13 residues. Germline V gene data show CDR1 as LGHNA and CDR2 as YNFKEQ. The chain's CDR3 is CASSAGVDYGYTF. CDR3 in DNA: TGTGCCAGCAGCGCAGGGGTCGACTATGGCTACACCTTC.

The gene calls are TRBV25-1 and TRBJ1-2; the match to TRBD1 covers 9 bases. This CDR3 region has 14 residues. CDR1 MGHDK and CDR2 SYGVNS come from the germline V gene. After removal of 5 bases from V and 6 bases from J, the junction contained 7 bases not matched to a gene. CDR3 residues: CASSYRDRADGYTF. The CDR3 bases are TGTGCCAGCAGTTACCGGGACAGGGCGGATGGCTACACCTTC.

The chain couples TRBV27 to TRBJ2-1; 7 bases agree with TRBD1. The CDR3 has 17 residues. J gave up 4 bases and V 0 bases, and 9 bases lay outside the gene matches. Germline-derived CDR1 and CDR2 are MNHEY and SMNVEV (reference sequence). The CDR3 protein is CASSLSRTGDPYNEQFF. CDR3 DNA: TGTGCCAGCAGTTTATCTCGCACAGGGGATCCGTACAATGAGCAGTTCTTC.

The V and J genes are TRBV6-2 or TRBV6-3 and TRBJ2-4; D not resolved. The germline CDR1 and CDR2 sequences are MNHEY and SVGEGT. CDR3 length equals 11 residues. V was trimmed by 4 bases and J by 5 bases, leaving 3 bases between them. The CDR3: CASSFENIQYF. The CDR3 nucleotides read TGTGCCAGCAGTTTTGAAAACATTCAGTACTTC.

In DNA form, the CDR3 reads TGTGCCACCTTTCCGACCCCCACCTACAATGAGCAGTTCTTC. Its translation is CATFPTPTYNEQFF. V and J are TRBV6-1 and TRBJ2-1; no clear D gene. The length of the CDR3 is 14 residues. Looked up from germline, CDR1 is MNHNS and CDR2 is SASEGT. Trimming pared 10 bases from V and 2 bases from J, leaving 15 bases between.

There are many counts of this clonotype. V and J are TRBV12-3 or TRBV12-4 and TRBJ2-1, with 7 bases aligning to TRBD2. This CDR3 is built from 14 residues. V lost 5 bases and J lost 2; bases outside the gene matches: 3. In DNA, the CDR3 is TGTGCCAGCAGTCCCGGGACTACCTACAATGAGCAGTTCTTC. Its protein product is CASSPGTTYNEQFF.

V and J are TRBV7-3 and TRBJ2-1; D is unclear. Between the trimmed V and J ends, which lost 0 bases and 10 bases, there was a span of 10 bases. The CDR3 has 13 residues. Germline V CDR1 and CDR2: SGHTA, FQGTGA. The CDR3 spells CASSLTEAYEQFF. The CDR3 coding sequence is TGTGCCAGCAGCTTAACCGAGGCCTACGAGCAGTTCTTC.

The genes are TRBV4-3 and TRBJ1-1; D is perhaps TRBD1 (5 bases). The germline CDR1 and CDR2 sequences are LGHNA and YSLEER. V shed 1 base and J shed 2 bases, with 8 bases lying between them. The CDR3 is 14 amino acids. The CDR3 DNA reads TGCGCCAGCAGCCAAGGGACAATTAACACTGAAGCTTTCTTT. Amino acids: CASSQGTINTEAFF.

This clonotype was observed many times. The chain is built from TRBV7-2 and TRBJ2-3; D is unresolved. Trimming took off 4 bases at V and 2 bases at J, with 10 bases between the two ends. Germline CDR1 and CDR2: SGHTA and FQGNSA. CDR3 size: 14 residues. DNA of the CDR3: TGTGCCAGCAGCTCCCAGTACCACACAGATACGCAGTATTTT. Translated: CASSSQYHTDTQYF. Filled out from reference TRBV7-2 and TRBJ2-3, the complete variable domain reads GAGVSQSPSNKVTEKGKDVELRCDPISGHTALYWYRQSLGQGLEFLIYFQGNSAPDKSGLPSDRFSAERTGGSVSTLTIQRTQQEDSAVYLCASSSQYHTDTQYFGPGTRLTVL.

Only a few counts were recorded for this clonotype. This chain connects TRBV11-2 to TRBJ2-7, with TRBD2 matching over 8 bases. Germline-derived CDR1 and CDR2 are SGHAT and FQNNGV. Trimming took 1 base from V and 2 from J; bases not matched to a gene: 4. CDR3 length: 15 residues. For the CDR3, the DNA is TGTGCCAGCAGCTTAGCTGCGGGGGGAACCTACGAGCAGTACTTC. Translating it yields CASSLAAGGTYEQYF.

In this sample, this clonotype turned up many times. The chain couples TRBV12-3 or TRBV12-4 to TRBJ2-1; 9 bases align to TRBD1. The CDR3 is 14 residues long. V dropped 6 bases and J dropped 7; count of bases not matched to a gene: 7. The CDR3 region is CASSSKGQGNEQFF. DNA of the CDR3: TGTGCCAGCAGCTCTAAAGGACAGGGGAATGAGCAGTTCTTC.

The V call is TRBV5-1, the J call TRBJ2-5; D not certain. CDR3 length: 15 amino acids. From germline, CDR1 is SGHRS and CDR2 YFSETQ. Trimming shortened V by 4 bases and J by 2 bases, and 15 bases separated the two germline ends. CDR3 DNA sequence: TGCGCCAGCAGCGCTACTGTAGTCACGCAAGAGACCCAGTACTTC. This encodes CASSATVVTQETQYF.

The chain recombines TRBV7-9 with TRBJ1-1, with D perhaps TRBD1 (5 bases). The germline gives CDR1 SEHNR, CDR2 FQNEAQ (reference sequence). The CDR3 length is 14 residues. V gave up 3 bases and J gave up 1 base, with 9 bases separating them. CDR3 protein: CASSFGHTNTEAFF. The CDR3, as DNA: TGTGCCAGCAGCTTCGGACACACGAACACTGAAGCTTTCTTT.